Listed below are T cell receptor beta chains from one sample, sequenced in a study of cytomegalovirus exposure and HLA in healthy donors. The repertoire was sequenced with immunoSEQ multiplex PCR; TCRdb's copy has only in-frame clones and lacks some. The sample gives 150,000 to 200,000 clones, 70% to 85% of which show up once; 0.098% is in the top ten. Material for sequencing was PBMCs. Every receptor here comes from a boy under 10 years old in good health and CMV-seronegative. Both conserved end residues are part of each CDR3. Each record gives: D gene, J gene, clone size, V gene, CDR3 protein, CDR3 DNA. D genes are given only for firm matches. Clone size is given for some rows only: seen once, a few or many times, or a class if the clone is expanded.

>TRBD2|TRBJ2-2|NA|TRBV27
CASRVAGGQDRELFF
TGTGCCAGCAGGGTAGCGGGGGGGCAGGATAGGGAGCTGTTTTTT
>NA|TRBJ1-2|few|TRBV2
CASSEAPGDGYTF
TGTGCCAGCAGTGAAGCCCCAGGGGATGGCTACACCTTC
>TRBD1|TRBJ2-7|few|TRBV13
CASSLGQGAYEQYF
TGTGCCAGCAGCCTCGGACAGGGAGCCTACGAGCAGTACTTC
>NA|TRBJ1-5|NA|TRBV18
CASSPGGGQPQHF
TGTGCCAGCTCACCAGGGGGCGGTCAGCCCCAGCATTTT
>NA|TRBJ1-6|NA|TRBV19
CASSMYVGQTDSPLHF
TGTGCCAGTAGTATGTACGTGGGGCAGACCGATTCACCCCTCCACTTT
>NA|TRBJ2-1|NA|TRBV2
CASRPRLQGKEQFF
TGTGCCAGCAGGCCGCGGCTACAGGGAAAAGAGCAGTTCTTC
>NA|TRBJ2-2|few|TRBV6-6
CASSSRRGRGTGELFF
TGTGCCAGCTCCTCCCGGAGGGGGCGGGGCACCGGGGAGCTGTTTTTT
>TRBD1|TRBJ1-5|NA|TRBV7-9
CASSTGGQPQHF
TGTGCCAGCAGTACAGGGGGTCAGCCCCAGCATTTT
>NA|TRBJ1-2|NA|TRBV6-5
CASIGRQDYGYTF
TGTGCCAGCATCGGTCGACAGGACTATGGCTACACCTTC
>TRBD1|TRBJ1-5|NA|TRBV6-5
CASSLGQGANQPQHF
TGTGCCAGCAGCCTGGGACAGGGGGCTAATCAGCCCCAGCATTTT
>TRBD1|TRBJ1-1|NA|TRBV7-9
CASSLARMKGARGNTEAFF
TGTGCCAGCAGCTTAGCGCGGATGAAGGGGGCAAGGGGGAACACTGAAGCTTTCTTT
>TRBD1|TRBJ2-5|few|TRBV6-5
CASRKPGQQETQYF
TGTGCCAGCAGGAAACCGGGACAGCAAGAGACCCAGTACTTC
>TRBD1|TRBJ1-6|NA|TRBV30
CAWSVQGRTYNSPLHF
TGTGCCTGGAGTGTACAGGGGCGGACCTATAATTCACCCCTCCACTTT
>NA|TRBJ1-1|once|TRBV5-4
CASSNSNTEAFF
TGTGCCAGCAGCAACTCGAACACTGAAGCTTTCTTT
>TRBD1|TRBJ1-2|once|TRBV9
CASSTPGTGVPTNYGYTF
TGTGCCAGCAGCACCCCCGGGACAGGGGTGCCAACTAACTATGGCTACACCTTC
>NA|TRBJ2-7|few|TRBV27
CASSSLTTGTHYEQYF
TGTGCCAGCAGTTCACTTACCACAGGGACCCATTACGAGCAGTACTTC